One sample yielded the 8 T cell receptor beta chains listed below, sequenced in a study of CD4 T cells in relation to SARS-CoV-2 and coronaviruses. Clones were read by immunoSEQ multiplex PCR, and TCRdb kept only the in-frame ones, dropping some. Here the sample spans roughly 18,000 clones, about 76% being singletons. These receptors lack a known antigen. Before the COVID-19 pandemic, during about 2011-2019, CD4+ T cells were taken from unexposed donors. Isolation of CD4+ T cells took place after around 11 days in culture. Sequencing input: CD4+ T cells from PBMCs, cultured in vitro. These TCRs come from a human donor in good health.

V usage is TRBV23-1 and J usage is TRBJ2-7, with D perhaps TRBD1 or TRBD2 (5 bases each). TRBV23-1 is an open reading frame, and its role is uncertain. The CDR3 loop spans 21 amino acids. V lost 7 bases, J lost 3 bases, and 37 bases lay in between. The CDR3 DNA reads TGCGCCAGCATAAGGTCGTGGGGACCTACCCCCTCCAGCTCTGAGGACTACGAGCAGTACTTC. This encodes CASIRSWGPTPSSSEDYEQYF.

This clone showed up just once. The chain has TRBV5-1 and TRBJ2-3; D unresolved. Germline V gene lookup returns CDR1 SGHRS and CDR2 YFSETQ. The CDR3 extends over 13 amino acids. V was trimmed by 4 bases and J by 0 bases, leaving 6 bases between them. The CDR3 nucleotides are TGCGCCAGCAGCCTGGACAGCACAGATACGCAGTATTTT. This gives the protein CASSLDSTDTQYF.

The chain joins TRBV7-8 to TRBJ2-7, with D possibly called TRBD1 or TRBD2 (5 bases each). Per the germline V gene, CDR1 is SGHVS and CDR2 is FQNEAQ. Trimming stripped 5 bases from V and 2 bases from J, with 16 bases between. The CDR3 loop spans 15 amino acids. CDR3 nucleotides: TGTGCCAGCAGCCCCCAGAGGGGAGCTACCTACGAGCAGTACTTC. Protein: CASSPQRGATYEQYF.

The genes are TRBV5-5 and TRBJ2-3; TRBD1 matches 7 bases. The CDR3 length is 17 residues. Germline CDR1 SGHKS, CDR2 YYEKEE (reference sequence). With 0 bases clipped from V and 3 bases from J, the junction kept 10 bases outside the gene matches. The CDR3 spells CASSLAQRGRNTDTQYF. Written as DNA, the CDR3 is TGTGCCAGCAGCTTGGCCCAGAGGGGGCGTAATACAGATACGCAGTATTTT.

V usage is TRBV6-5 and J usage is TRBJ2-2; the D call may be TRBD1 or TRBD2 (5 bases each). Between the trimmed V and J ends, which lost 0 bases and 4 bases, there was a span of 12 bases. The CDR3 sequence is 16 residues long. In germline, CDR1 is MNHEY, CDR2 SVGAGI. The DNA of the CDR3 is TGTGCCAGCAGTTACTCGAGCGAGGGGTCCACCGGGGAGCTGTTTTTT. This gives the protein CASSYSSEGSTGELFF.

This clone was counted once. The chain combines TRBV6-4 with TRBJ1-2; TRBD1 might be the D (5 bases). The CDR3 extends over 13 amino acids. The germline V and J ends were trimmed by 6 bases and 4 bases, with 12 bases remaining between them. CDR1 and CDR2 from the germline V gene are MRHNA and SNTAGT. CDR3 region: CASSNRDSYGYTF. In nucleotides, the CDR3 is TGTGCCAGCAGCAACCGGGACTCCTATGGCTACACCTTC.

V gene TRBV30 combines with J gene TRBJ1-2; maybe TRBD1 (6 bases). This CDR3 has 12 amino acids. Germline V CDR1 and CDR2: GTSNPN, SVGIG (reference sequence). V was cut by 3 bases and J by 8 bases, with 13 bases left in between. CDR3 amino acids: CAWSETGIGYTF. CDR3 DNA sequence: TGTGCCTGGAGCGAAACAGGGATCGGCTACACCTTC.

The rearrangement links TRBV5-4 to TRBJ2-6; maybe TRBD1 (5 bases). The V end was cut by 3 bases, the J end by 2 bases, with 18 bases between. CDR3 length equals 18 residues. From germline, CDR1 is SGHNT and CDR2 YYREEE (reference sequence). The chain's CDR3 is CASSSDQDNTPGANVLTF. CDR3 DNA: TGTGCCAGCAGCTCCGACCAGGACAATACCCCTGGGGCCAACGTCCTGACTTTC.